This T cell receptor (beta chain) was recovered during a study of cytomegalovirus exposure and HLA in healthy donors. Study-level results: In a later analysis, TCR beta V- and J-gene trimming was associated with a missense DCLRE1C variant.

Of note for this clone: As yet, its antigen is unknown.

60 Vbeta and 13 Jbeta primers were used in PCR. TCRdb's copy holds only in-frame clones and misses some; the assay was immunoSEQ multiplex PCR. Of about 190,000 clones in the sample, 65% to 85% were seen once. Germline CDR1 and CDR2: MNHEY and SMNVEV (reference sequence). This CDR3 is built from 13 residues. Trimming cost V 3 bases and J 5 bases; bases outside gene matches: 2. This clonotype was sampled from a woman aged 25 to 39 in good health and CMV-seropositive. The chain joins TRBV27 to TRBJ2-3, with 7 bases matching TRBD1. Sequencing used PBMCs. The CDR3 reads CASSFYRGDTQYF. Here the CDR3 DNA reads TGTGCCAGCAGTTTCTACAGGGGAGATACGCAGTATTTT.